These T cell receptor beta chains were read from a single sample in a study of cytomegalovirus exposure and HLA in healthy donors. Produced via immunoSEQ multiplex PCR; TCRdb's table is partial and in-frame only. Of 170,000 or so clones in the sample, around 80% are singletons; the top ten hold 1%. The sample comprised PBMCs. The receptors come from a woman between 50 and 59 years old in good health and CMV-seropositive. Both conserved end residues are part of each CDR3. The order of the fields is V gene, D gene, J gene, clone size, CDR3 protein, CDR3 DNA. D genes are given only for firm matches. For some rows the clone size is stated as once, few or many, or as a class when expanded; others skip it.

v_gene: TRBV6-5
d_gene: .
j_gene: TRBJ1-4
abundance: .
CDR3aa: CASSSKNWEKLFF
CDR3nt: TGTGCCAGCAGTTCTAAGAACTGGGAAAAACTGTTTTTT

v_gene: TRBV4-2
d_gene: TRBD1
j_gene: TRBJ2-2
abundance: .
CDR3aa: CASSRMGQATNTGELFF
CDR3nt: TGTGCCAGCAGCCGAATGGGACAGGCTACCAACACCGGGGAGCTGTTTTTT

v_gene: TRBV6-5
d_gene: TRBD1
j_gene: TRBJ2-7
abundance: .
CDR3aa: CASSRTGPYEQYF
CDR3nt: TGTGCCAGCAGCCGGACAGGACCCTACGAGCAGTACTTC

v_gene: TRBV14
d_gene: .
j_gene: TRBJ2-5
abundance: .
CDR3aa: CASSRRTTNQETQYF
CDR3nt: TGTGCCAGCAGCAGAAGGACTACCAACCAAGAGACCCAGTACTTC

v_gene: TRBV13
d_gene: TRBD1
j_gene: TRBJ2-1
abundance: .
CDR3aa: CASSPPGTGGPNEQFF
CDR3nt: TGTGCCAGCAGCCCGCCCGGGACAGGTGGACCCAATGAGCAGTTCTTC

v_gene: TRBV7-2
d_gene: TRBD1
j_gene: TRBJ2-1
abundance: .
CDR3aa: CASSLASGQKEQFF
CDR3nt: TGTGCCAGCAGCTTAGCGTCGGGACAGAAGGAGCAGTTCTTC

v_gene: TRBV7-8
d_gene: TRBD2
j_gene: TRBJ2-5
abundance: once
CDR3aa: CASSSPSLAGGSQETQYF
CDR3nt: TGTGCCAGCAGCTCACCTTCACTAGCGGGGGGGTCACAAGAGACCCAGTACTTC

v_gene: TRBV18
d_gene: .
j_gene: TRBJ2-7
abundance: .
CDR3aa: CASSKQEEYEQYF
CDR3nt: TGTGCCAGCTCAAAGCAAGAAGAGTACGAGCAGTACTTC

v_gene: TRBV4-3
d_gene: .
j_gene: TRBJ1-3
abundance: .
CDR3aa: CASSQDSLIGNTIYF
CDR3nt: TGCGCCAGCAGCCAAGATTCCCTAATCGGAAACACCATATATTTT

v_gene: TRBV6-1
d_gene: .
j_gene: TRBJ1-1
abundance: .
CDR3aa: CASSERAEAFF
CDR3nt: TGTGCCAGCAGTGAACGTGCTGAAGCTTTCTTT

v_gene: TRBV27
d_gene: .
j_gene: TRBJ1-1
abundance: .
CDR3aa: CASSFSGFLRLNTEAFF
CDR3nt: TGTGCCAGCAGTTTCAGCGGCTTCCTCAGGCTGAACACTGAAGCTTTCTTT

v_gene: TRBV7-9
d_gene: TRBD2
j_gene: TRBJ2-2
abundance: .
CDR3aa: CASSPAPTSGKVEELFF
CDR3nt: TGTGCCAGCAGCCCGGCGCCGACTAGCGGGAAAGTGGAGGAGCTGTTTTTT

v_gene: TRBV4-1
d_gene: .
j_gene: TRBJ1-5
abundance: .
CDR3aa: CASSQARDNQPQHF
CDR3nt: TGCGCCAGCAGCCAAGCTCGGGATAATCAGCCCCAGCATTTT